The clone carrying this T cell receptor beta chain appeared once. Its antigen remains unknown. Primers: 60 Vbeta forward and 13 Jbeta reverse. As processed by the authors: About 11 million of tens of millions of unique TCR beta chains were shared, per a later count. This table comes from immunoSEQ multiplex PCR, and its TCRdb copy is limited to in-frame clones, with some not included. V, J and clone size are those of that table, while D and trimming were read from the DNA. This sample yields about 190,000 clones, of which around 75% are seen a single time; less than 7% belongs to the top ten. The data belong to a study of cytomegalovirus exposure and HLA in healthy donors. Study findings and constraints: Earlier findings revealed that most TCR beta V segments proved productive either about 87% or about 30% of the time.

The sequence came from a man aged 35 to 55 in good health and CMV-seropositive. Sequenced: PBMCs.

The CDR3 loop is CASRLNGGAYEQYF. CDR3 bases: TGTGCCAGCAGACTAAACGGGGGGGCCTACGAGCAGTACTTC. V and J are TRBV14 and TRBJ2-7, with 8 bases identical to TRBD2. Germline V gene data show CDR1 as SGHDN and CDR2 as FVKESK. V dropped 6 bases and J dropped 2; count of bases not matched to a gene: 6. The CDR3 has 14 amino acids.